The 31 T cell receptor beta chains below come from one sample, sequenced in a study of cytomegalovirus exposure and HLA in healthy donors. Generated by immunoSEQ multiplex PCR, the TCRdb table keeps only in-frame clones and is missing some. Among under 50,000 clones listed, around 94% were seen once. Specimen: PBMCs. The source is a woman between 18 and 30 years old in good health and CMV-seropositive.

V and J are TRBV29-1 and TRBJ2-2; D is perhaps TRBD2 (5 bases). Germline CDR1 is SQVTM and CDR2 is ANQGSEA. This CDR3 comprises 15 residues. Trimming removed 3 bases from V and 0 bases from J, with 11 bases in between. This CDR3 reads CSVDGLTANTGELFF. In nucleotides, the CDR3 is TGCAGCGTTGACGGACTGACCGCGAACACCGGGGAGCTGTTTTTT.

This chain connects TRBV19 to TRBJ1-1; 9 bases map to TRBD1. Trimming took 5 bases from V and 4 from J; bases not matched to a gene: 5. The CDR3 has 14 residues. The germline V gene has CDR1 LNHDA and CDR2 SQIVND (reference sequence). The CDR3 bases are TGTGCCAGTAGTCAATGGGACAGGGCCACTGAAGCTTTCTTT. This sequence encodes CASSQWDRATEAFF. The entire variable domain, with the rest obtained from reference TRBV19 and TRBJ1-1, is as follows: DGGITQSPKYLFRKEGQNVTLSCEQNLNHDAMYWYRQDPGQGLRLIYYSQIVNDFQKGDIAEGYSVSREKKESFPLTVTSAQKNPTAFYLCASSQWDRATEAFFGQGTRLTVV.

The rearrangement uses TRBV4-1 and TRBJ2-1; TRBD2 aligns across 10 bases. CDR3 length: 17 amino acids. Germline loops: CDR1 MGHRA, CDR2 YSYEKL. Trimming cost V 2 bases and J 7 bases; bases outside gene matches: 11. DNA for the CDR3: TGCGCCAGCAGCCAAATTCCTCAAGCGGGAGGGCGGAATGAGCAGTTCTTC. The encoded protein is CASSQIPQAGGRNEQFF.

This clone was recorded only once. The CDR3 here is CASSQDTGNTEAFF. CDR3 DNA: TGCGCCAGCAGCCAAGATACAGGGAACACTGAAGCTTTCTTT. V is TRBV4-3 and J is TRBJ1-1; D might be TRBD1 (5 bases). CDR1 is LGHNA and CDR2 is YSLEER in the germline V gene. CDR3 length: 14 amino acids. V lost 0 bases and J lost 1, with 6 bases in between.

The chain joins TRBV5-1 to TRBJ2-7; a possible D gene is TRBD2 (6 bases). CDR3 length: 14 residues. The germline gives CDR1 SGHRS, CDR2 YFSETQ. V lost 0 bases to trimming and J lost 6 bases, with 13 bases between them. The CDR3 sequence is CASSLGLVGSEQYF. The CDR3 bases are TGCGCCAGCAGCTTGGGACTAGTTGGGAGCGAGCAGTACTTC.

The V and J genes are TRBV4-1 and TRBJ2-5; 7 positions agree with TRBD2. The CDR3 sequence is 15 residues long. V lost 1 base to trimming and J lost 3 bases; unmatched junction nucleotides: 5. CDR1 and CDR2 (germline): MGHRA, YSYEKL. The CDR3 DNA follows: TGCGCCAGCAGCCAAGTCCCTAGCGGTGAAGAGACCCAGTACTTC. Translation: CASSQVPSGEETQYF.

The chain combines TRBV2 with TRBJ2-1; D is perhaps TRBD2 (6 bases). Trimming removed 6 bases from V and 1 base from J, with 10 bases in between. The CDR3 has 14 amino acids. From germline, CDR1 is SNHLY and CDR2 FYNNEI. Written as DNA, the CDR3 is TGTGCCAGCAGGGACTATTCATCCTACAATGAGCAGTTCTTC. Amino acid sequence: CASRDYSSYNEQFF. The variable domain in full, completed from reference TRBV2 and TRBJ2-1, reads EPEVTQTPSHQVTQMGQEVILRCVPISNHLYFYWYRQILGQKVEFLVSFYNNEISEKSEIFDDQFSVERPDGSNFTLKIRSTKLEDSAMYFCASRDYSSYNEQFFGPGTRLTVL.

The V call is TRBV7-2, the J call TRBJ2-2; 13 positions agree with TRBD2. This CDR3 has 19 residues. Germline CDR1 SGHTA, CDR2 FQGNSA. Trimming took 6 bases from V and 2 from J; bases not matched to a gene: 12. The CDR3 sequence is CASSWLKPGLAGNTGELFF. Here the CDR3 DNA reads TGTGCCAGCAGTTGGCTAAAACCGGGACTAGCGGGAAACACCGGGGAGCTGTTTTTT.

The chain combines TRBV23-1 with TRBJ2-7; 10 bases match TRBD1. TRBV23-1 is flagged as an ORF with uncertain function. Losses at the gene ends were 8 bases for V and 0 bases for J; bases not matched to a gene: 4. The CDR3 extends over 14 amino acids. The CDR3 here is CASGGQGPSYEQYF. The DNA of the CDR3 is TGCGCCAGCGGGGGACAGGGGCCCTCCTACGAGCAGTACTTC.

CDR3: CASSQGGGGSMNEQFF. The CDR3 coding sequence is TGTGCCAGCAGCCAAGGTGGGGGCGGGAGTATGAATGAGCAGTTCTTC. The V gene is TRBV4-2, the J gene TRBJ2-1; D is perhaps TRBD2 (7 bases). The CDR3 consists of 16 residues. Trimming cost V 1 base and J 7 bases, with 17 bases left between them. CDR1 and CDR2 from the germline V gene are LGHNA and YNFKEQ.

The CDR3 region is CASSVNRDPPYF. The DNA for the CDR3 is TGTGCCAGCAGCGTGAACCGGGATCCTCCATACTTC. This chain links TRBV9 with TRBJ2-5; possible D gene TRBD2, 5 bases. CDR3 length equals 12 residues. Germline CDR1 reads SGDLS; CDR2 reads YYNGEE. The V end lost 2 bases, the J end lost 14 bases, and 16 bases lay between the germline ends. Full variable domain (missing parts from reference TRBV9 and TRBJ2-5): DSGVTQTPKHLITATGQRVTLRCSPRSGDLSVYWYQQSLDQGLQFLIQYYNGEERAKGNILERFSAQQFPDLHSELNLSSLELGDSALYFCASSVNRDPPYFGPGTRLLVL.

This clone was counted a few times. This sequence joins TRBV6-1 and TRBJ2-7, with 12 bases lining up with TRBD2. V lost 3 bases and J lost 2; bases outside the gene matches: 2. CDR3 length equals 15 residues. Per germline, CDR1 MNHNS and CDR2 SASEGT. The CDR3 protein is CASSDRLAGAYEQYF. CDR3 bases: TGTGCCAGCAGTGACCGACTAGCGGGGGCCTACGAGCAGTACTTC.

This chain links TRBV7-2 with TRBJ2-7; 7 bases fit TRBD2. Germline CDR1 and CDR2: SGHTA and FQGNSA. With 2 bases clipped from V and 5 bases from J, the junction kept 12 bases outside the gene matches. CDR3 size: 16 residues. The CDR3 nucleotides read TGTGCCAGCAGCTTATGGCTAGCGGTCCCGGGGAACGAGCAGTACTTC. It codes for CASSLWLAVPGNEQYF.

The V gene is TRBV4-1, the J gene TRBJ2-7; 7 nucleotides match TRBD2. The V gene end was trimmed by 0 bases and the J gene end by 7 bases; junction bases not matched to a gene: 3. The CDR3 sequence is 13 residues long. Germline values: CDR1 MGHRA, CDR2 YSYEKL. As DNA, the CDR3 is TGCGCCAGCAGCCAAGAGGGGGGGTGGGAGCAGTACTTC. Translating it yields CASSQEGGWEQYF.

This sequence joins TRBV28 and TRBJ2-7; 8 bases are shared with TRBD2. V was pared by 6 bases and J by 6 bases, with 13 bases of the junction left unmatched. The length of the CDR3 is 15 residues. Germline CDR1 and CDR2: MDHEN and SYDVKM. DNA of the CDR3: TGTGCCAGCAGCCCAACCTTCTCGGGAGGGGGCGAGCAGTACTTC. Translating gives CASSPTFSGGGEQYF.

The gene calls are TRBV10-3 and TRBJ2-1; the match to TRBD1 covers 8 bases. CDR3 length: 15 residues. V shed 10 bases, J shed 4 bases, and the junction held 12 bases outside the gene matches. Germline V gene lookup returns CDR1 ENHRY and CDR2 SYGVKD. CDR3 in amino acids: CASSRQGLEYNEQFF. CDR3 DNA: TGTGCCAGTTCGAGACAGGGGCTTGAATACAATGAGCAGTTCTTC.

This clone occurred once. CDR3 sequence reads: CSVEDRNTEAFF. CDR3 DNA sequence: TGCAGCGTTGAGGACAGGAACACTGAAGCTTTCTTT. V usage is TRBV29-1 and J usage is TRBJ1-1; the D gene is possibly TRBD1 (6 bases). Between the trimmed V and J ends, which lost 3 bases and 1 base, there was a span of 6 bases. This CDR3 is 12 amino acids long. CDR1 is SQVTM, CDR2 ANQGSEA, per germline.

The rearrangement uses TRBV9 and TRBJ2-5; 7 bases fit TRBD2. Trimming removed 0 bases from V and 5 bases from J; junction bases left unmatched: 4. The CDR3 totals 14 residues. Germline assignment: CDR1 SGDLS and CDR2 YYNGEE. The CDR3 DNA reads as TGTGCCAGCAGCGTAGATGGGACTACGGAGACCCAGTACTTC. Translating it yields CASSVDGTTETQYF.

The chain is built from TRBV4-2 and TRBJ1-2; TRBD1 matches 7 bases. J lost 4 bases, V lost 1 base, and 6 bases had no gene match. The CDR3 consists of 15 residues. Germline CDR1 reads LGHNA; CDR2 reads YNFKEQ. CDR3 loop: CASSQVGGGSYGYTF. The CDR3 DNA reads as TGTGCCAGCAGCCAAGTCGGAGGGGGCAGCTATGGCTACACCTTC.

This chain connects TRBV28 to TRBJ1-4, with D maybe TRBD1 (5 bases). Germline assignment: CDR1 MDHEN and CDR2 SYDVKM. There are 18 residues in the CDR3. Trimming pared 6 bases from V and 4 bases from J, leaving 24 bases between. CDR3: CASSRVRAVGGDNEKLFF. Here the CDR3 DNA reads TGTGCCAGCAGCCGCGTCCGGGCCGTGGGGGGAGATAATGAAAAACTGTTTTTT.

This clone was detected only once. The chain combines TRBV19 with TRBJ2-5; D is unresolved. The CDR3 has 13 residues. CDR1 is LNHDA and CDR2 is SQIVND in the germline V gene (reference sequence). The V end was cut by 2 bases, the J end by 5 bases, with 9 bases between. CDR3 coding DNA: TGTGCCAGTAGTATACTAGTTGGCGAGACCCAGTACTTC. It encodes CASSILVGETQYF.

V is TRBV5-1 and J is TRBJ1-3; 7 bases match TRBD1. V shed 4 bases, J shed 0 bases, and the junction held 4 bases outside the gene matches. This CDR3 has 15 amino acids. The germline V gene has CDR1 SGHRS and CDR2 YFSETQ. This chain's CDR3 is CASSPGGLSGNTIYF. The CDR3 DNA reads TGCGCCAGCAGCCCAGGGGGTCTCTCTGGAAACACCATATATTTT.

The CDR3 reads CASSLAGGSNEKLFF. For the CDR3, the DNA is TGTGCCAGCAGCTTAGCTGGCGGATCCAATGAAAAACTGTTTTTT. The chain is built from TRBV7-2 and TRBJ1-4; D is ambiguous. CDR3 size: 15 residues. V dropped 0 bases and J dropped 5 bases, with 10 bases sitting between them. Germline V gives CDR1 SGHTA, CDR2 FQGNSA.

The J gene is TRBJ1-1, the V gene TRBV10-3; possible D gene TRBD1, 6 bases. Deletions cut 10 bases from V and 1 base from J, with 13 bases between. The CDR3 sequence is 13 residues long. The germline V gene has CDR1 ENHRY and CDR2 SYGVKD. Written as DNA, the CDR3 is TGTGCCACCGCTAAGGACAGGAACACTGAAGCTTTCTTT. Its translation: CATAKDRNTEAFF.

The chain joins TRBV19 to TRBJ2-7, with D possibly being TRBD2 (6 bases). The germline V gene encodes CDR1 LNHDA and CDR2 SQIVND (reference sequence). The CDR3 is 11 amino acids. CDR3 in amino acids: CASGYTYEQYF. CDR3 nucleotide sequence: TGTGCTAGCGGATATACCTACGAGCAGTACTTC.

The chain employs TRBV5-6 and TRBJ1-2; D perhaps matches TRBD1 (5 bases). Germline V lookup: CDR1 SGHDT, CDR2 YYEEEE. V lost 1 base, J lost 1 base, and 14 bases lay in between. The CDR3 has 16 residues. In DNA, the CDR3 is TGTGCCAGCAGCTTGTTCGACAGTCGATTTAACTATGGCTACACCTTC. This codes for CASSLFDSRFNYGYTF.

This chain connects TRBV15 to TRBJ2-7; D may be TRBD1 (6 bases). The CDR3 loop spans 14 amino acids. V was pared by 3 bases and J by 7 bases, with 16 bases between. Germline-derived CDR1 and CDR2 are LNHNV and YYDKDF (reference sequence). CDR3 in DNA: TGTGCCACCAGCAGGGTTACAGGGCTCGTGGAGCAGTACTTC. Protein product: CATSRVTGLVEQYF.

The chain recombines TRBV15 with TRBJ1-1; 8 bases are shared with TRBD1. The J segment lost 7 bases and the V segment lost 2 bases, leaving 12 bases of the junction unmatched. The CDR3 has 16 residues. The V gene's germline CDR1 is LNHNV and CDR2 YYDKDF (reference sequence). The CDR3 region has the DNA TGTGCCACCAGCAGACGGCCGCTCGGACAGGGAAATGAAGCTTTCTTT. Translating it yields CATSRRPLGQGNEAFF.

The CDR3 bases are TGTGCCAGCAGTTTTAGTCAGACAGGCAAAAACATTCAGTACTTC. This sequence encodes CASSFSQTGKNIQYF. The chain links TRBV28 to TRBJ2-4, with D maybe TRBD1 (6 bases). The CDR3 runs to 15 residues. In germline, CDR1 is MDHEN, CDR2 SYDVKM. Between the trimmed V and J ends, which lost 3 bases and 3 bases, there was a span of 12 bases.

V usage is TRBV5-1 and J usage is TRBJ2-3; 10 bases agree with TRBD1. V was pared by 4 bases and J by 5 bases, with 7 bases of the junction left unmatched. CDR1 is SGHRS and CDR2 is YFSETQ in the germline V gene. This CDR3 is built from 15 residues. The DNA of the CDR3 is TGCGCCAGCAGCACCGGGACAGGGGTGGGAGATACGCAGTATTTT. This gives the protein CASSTGTGVGDTQYF.

The chain recombines TRBV5-1 with TRBJ2-7; 8 bases are a match to TRBD1. CDR1 SGHRS and CDR2 YFSETQ come from the germline V gene. V dropped 0 bases and J dropped 3; count of bases not matched to a gene: 5. The CDR3 length is 15 residues. As DNA, the CDR3 is TGCGCCAGCAGCTTGGTAACAGGGGGTGGCTACGAGCAGTACTTC. This sequence encodes CASSLVTGGGYEQYF.